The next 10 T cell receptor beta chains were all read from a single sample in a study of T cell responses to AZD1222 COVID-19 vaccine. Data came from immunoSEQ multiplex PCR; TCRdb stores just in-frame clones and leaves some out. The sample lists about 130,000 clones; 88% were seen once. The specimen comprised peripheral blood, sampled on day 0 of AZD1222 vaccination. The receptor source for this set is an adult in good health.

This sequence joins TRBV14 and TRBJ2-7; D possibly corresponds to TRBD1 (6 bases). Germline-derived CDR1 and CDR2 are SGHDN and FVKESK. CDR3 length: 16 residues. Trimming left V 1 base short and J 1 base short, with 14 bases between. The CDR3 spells CASSQGRDTGSYEQYF. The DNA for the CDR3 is TGTGCCAGCAGCCAAGGCCGGGACACGGGATCCTACGAGCAGTACTTC. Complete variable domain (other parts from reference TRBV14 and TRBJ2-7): EAGVTQFPSHSVIEKGQTVTLRCDPISGHDNLYWYRRVMGKEIKFLLHFVKESKQDESGMPNNRFLAERTGGTYSTLKVQPAELEDSGVYFCASSQGRDTGSYEQYFGPGTRLTVT.

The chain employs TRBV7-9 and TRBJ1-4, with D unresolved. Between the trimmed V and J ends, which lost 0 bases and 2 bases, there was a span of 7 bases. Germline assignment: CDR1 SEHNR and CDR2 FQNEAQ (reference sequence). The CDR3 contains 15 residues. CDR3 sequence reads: CASSLALQTNEKLFF. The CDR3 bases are TGTGCCAGCAGCTTAGCGCTACAGACTAATGAAAAACTGTTTTTT.

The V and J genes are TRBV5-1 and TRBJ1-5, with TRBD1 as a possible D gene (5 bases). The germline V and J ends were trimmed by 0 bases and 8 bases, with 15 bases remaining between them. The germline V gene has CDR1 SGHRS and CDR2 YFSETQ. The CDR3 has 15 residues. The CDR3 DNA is TGCGCCAGCAGCTTGGGGTCCGGTCAAGGGGAGCCCCAGCATTTT. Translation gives CASSLGSGQGEPQHF.

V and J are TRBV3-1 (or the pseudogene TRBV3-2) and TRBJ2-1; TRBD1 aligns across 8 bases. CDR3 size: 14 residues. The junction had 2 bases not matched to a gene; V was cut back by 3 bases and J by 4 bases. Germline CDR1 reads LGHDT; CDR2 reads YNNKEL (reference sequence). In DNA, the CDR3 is TGTGCCAGCAGCCACCGGGACAGGTACAATGAGCAGTTCTTC. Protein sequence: CASSHRDRYNEQFF.

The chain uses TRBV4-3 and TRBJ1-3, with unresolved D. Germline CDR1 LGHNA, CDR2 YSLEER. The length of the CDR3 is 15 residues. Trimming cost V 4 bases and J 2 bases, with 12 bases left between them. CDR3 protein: CASSPVGRAGNTIYF. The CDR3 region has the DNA TGCGCCAGCAGCCCGGTGGGAAGGGCTGGAAACACCATATATTTT.

The CDR3: CASSLFGTGGRIGHEQYF. CDR3 DNA: TGTGCCAGCAGTTTATTTGGGACAGGGGGCCGGATTGGCCACGAGCAGTACTTC. The chain employs TRBV27 and TRBJ2-7, with TRBD1 matching over 12 bases. This CDR3 comprises 18 residues. V was pared by 1 base and J by 5 bases, with 12 bases of the junction left unmatched. Germline CDR1 reads MNHEY; CDR2 reads SMNVEV (reference sequence).

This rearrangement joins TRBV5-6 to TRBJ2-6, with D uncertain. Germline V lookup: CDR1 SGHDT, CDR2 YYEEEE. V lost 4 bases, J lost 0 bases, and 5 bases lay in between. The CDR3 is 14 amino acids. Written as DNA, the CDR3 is TGTGCCAGCAGCCGGCGCTCTGGGGCCAACGTCCTGACTTTC. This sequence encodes CASSRRSGANVLTF.

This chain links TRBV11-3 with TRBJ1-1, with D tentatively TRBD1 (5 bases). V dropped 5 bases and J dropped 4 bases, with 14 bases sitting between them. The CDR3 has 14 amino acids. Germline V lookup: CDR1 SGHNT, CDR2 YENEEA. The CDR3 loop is CASSQGPSSTEAFF. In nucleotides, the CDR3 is TGTGCCAGCAGCCAGGGCCCCTCGAGCACTGAAGCTTTCTTT.

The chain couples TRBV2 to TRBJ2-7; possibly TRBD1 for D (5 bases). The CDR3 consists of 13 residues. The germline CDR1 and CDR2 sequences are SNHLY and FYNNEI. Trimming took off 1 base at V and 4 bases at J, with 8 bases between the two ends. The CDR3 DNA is TGTGCCAGCAGTGAAGGACAGTTTTACGAGCAGTACTTC. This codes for CASSEGQFYEQYF.

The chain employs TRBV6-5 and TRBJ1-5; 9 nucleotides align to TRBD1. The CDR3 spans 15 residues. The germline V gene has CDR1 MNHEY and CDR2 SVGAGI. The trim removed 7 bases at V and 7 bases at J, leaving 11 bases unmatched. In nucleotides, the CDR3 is TGTGCCAGCACCGGAGCCAACAGGGGGCAGCAGCCCCAGCATTTT. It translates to CASTGANRGQQPQHF.